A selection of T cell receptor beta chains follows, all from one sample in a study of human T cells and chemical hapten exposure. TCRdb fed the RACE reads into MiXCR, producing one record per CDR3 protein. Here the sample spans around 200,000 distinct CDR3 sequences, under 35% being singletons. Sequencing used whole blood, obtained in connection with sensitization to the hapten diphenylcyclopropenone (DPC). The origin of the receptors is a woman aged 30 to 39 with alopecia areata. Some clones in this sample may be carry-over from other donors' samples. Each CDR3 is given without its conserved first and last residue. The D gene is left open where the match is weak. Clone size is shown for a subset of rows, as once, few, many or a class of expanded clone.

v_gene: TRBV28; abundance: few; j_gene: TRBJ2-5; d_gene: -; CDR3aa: ASKQGQNLGTQY
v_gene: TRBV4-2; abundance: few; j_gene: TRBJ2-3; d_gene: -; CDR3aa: ASSQDEYMQY
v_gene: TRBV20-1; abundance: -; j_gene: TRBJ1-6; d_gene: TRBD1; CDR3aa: SAKGAVNSPLH
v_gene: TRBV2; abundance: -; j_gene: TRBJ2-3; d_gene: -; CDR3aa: ASSESSLAQY
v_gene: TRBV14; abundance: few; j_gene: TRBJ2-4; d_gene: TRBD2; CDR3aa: ASSQALGGLAGVDIQY
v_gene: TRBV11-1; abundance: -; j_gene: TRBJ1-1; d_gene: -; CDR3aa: ASSFFKAEAF
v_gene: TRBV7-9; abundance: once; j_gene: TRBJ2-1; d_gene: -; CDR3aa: ASQAFRDNEQF
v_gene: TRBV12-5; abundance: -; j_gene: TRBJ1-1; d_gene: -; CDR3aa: ASGLRQDAEAF
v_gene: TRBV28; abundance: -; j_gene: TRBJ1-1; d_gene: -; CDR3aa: ASRGRVNTEAF
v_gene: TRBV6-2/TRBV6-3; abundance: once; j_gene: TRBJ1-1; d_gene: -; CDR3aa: ASSYSSLRAF
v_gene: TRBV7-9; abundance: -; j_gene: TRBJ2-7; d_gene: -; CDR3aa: ASSLSQGHYEQY
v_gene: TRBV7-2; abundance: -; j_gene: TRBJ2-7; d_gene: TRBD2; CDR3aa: ASSPRGLAGYEQY
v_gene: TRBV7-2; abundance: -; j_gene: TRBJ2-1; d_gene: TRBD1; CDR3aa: ASSLVDQGQAYNEQF
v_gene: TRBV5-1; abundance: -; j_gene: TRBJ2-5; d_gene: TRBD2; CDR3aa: ASSSQTSGRGETQY
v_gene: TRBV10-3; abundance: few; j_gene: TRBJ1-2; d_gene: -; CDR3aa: AISEGAGNYGYT
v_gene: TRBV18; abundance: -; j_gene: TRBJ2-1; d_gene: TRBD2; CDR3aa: ASSPGSGRSHEQF
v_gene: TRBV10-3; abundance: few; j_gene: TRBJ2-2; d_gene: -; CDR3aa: AISESGSGELF
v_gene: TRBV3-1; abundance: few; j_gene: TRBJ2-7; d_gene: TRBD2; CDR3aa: ASSPPPGGGVYEQY
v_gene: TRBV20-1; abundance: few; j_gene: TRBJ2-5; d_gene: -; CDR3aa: SARPGGEETQY
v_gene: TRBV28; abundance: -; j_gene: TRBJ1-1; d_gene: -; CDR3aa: ASSWDRLIMNTEAF
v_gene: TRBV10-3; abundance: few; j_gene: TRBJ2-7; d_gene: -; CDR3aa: ATRTGSGYEQY
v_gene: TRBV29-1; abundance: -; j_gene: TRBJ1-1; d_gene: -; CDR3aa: SVEVLSGWNTEAF
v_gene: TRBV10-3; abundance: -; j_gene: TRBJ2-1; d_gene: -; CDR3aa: AISGGPEQF
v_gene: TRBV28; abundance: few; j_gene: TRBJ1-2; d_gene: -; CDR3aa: ASRRMSFGGYT
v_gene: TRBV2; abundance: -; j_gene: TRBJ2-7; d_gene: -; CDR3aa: ASSGVSRAD
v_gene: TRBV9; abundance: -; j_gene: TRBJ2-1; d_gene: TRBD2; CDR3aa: ASSVDPTSGVRNEQF
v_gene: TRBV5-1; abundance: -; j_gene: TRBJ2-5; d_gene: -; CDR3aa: ASTIARVPGETQY
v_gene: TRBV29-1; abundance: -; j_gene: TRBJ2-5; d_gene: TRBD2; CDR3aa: SVDQGLAWETQY
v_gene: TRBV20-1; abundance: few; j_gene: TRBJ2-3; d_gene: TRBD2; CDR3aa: SAIDTRSGSTDTQY
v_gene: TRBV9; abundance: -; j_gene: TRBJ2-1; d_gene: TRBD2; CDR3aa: ASSVHWGGHNEQF
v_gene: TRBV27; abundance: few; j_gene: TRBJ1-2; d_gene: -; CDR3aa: ASSHPRDGYT
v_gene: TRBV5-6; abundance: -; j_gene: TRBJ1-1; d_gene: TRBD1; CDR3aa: ASSLVRGRGDTEAF
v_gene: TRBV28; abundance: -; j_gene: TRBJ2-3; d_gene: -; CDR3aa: ASWGRAGNSGTDTQY
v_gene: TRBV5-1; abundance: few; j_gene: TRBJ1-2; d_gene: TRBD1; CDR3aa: ASSYGQGGGYT
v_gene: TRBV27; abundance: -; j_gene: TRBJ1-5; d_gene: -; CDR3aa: ASSLVIGRNQPQH
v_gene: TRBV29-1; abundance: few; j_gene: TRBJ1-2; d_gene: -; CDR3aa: SVGAVPVLGGYT
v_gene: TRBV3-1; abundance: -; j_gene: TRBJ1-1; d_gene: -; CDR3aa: ASSQMEEAF
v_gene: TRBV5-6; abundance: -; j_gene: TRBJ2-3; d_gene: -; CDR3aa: ASTHTASVRTDTQY
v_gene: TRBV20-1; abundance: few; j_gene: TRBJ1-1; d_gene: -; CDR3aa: SALGKGMNTEAF
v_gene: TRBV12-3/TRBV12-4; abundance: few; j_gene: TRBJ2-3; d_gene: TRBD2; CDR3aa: ASSLLAGAPTDTQY
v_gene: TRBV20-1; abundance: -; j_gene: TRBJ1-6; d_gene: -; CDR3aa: SARDPLDADYSPLH
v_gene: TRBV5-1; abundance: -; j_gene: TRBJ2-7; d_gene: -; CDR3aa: ASSPRLGAYEQY